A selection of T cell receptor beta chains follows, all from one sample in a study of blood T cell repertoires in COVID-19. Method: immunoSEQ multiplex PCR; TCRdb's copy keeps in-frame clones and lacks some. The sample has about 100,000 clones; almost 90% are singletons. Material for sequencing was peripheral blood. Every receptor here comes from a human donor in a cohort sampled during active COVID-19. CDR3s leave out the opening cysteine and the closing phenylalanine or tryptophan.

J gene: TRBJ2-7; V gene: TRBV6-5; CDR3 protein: ASSPPGTSVEQY
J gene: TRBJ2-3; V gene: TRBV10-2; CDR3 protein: ASRGTSETSTDTQY
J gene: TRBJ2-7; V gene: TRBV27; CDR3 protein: ASRPDRGRPYEQY
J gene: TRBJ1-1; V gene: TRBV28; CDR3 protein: ASSYWTGGLNTEAF
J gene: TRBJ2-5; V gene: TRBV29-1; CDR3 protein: SGAGDKAGTQY
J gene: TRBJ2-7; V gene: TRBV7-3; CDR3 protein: ASSSQGFGEQY
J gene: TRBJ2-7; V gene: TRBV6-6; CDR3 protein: ASRPRTSGSHEQY
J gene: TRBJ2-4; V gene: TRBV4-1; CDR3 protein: ASRRIGRGQDYNIQY
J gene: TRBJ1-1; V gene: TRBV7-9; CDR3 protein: AQFTGPEAF
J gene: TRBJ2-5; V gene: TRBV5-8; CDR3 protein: ASSTGTGSYGWETQY
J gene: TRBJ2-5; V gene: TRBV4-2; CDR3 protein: ASSPEGTSGSPLQETQY
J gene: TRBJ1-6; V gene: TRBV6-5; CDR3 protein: ASSWDRGGSPLH
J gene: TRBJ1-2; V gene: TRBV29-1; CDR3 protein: SVENSYGYT
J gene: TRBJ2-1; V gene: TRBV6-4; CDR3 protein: ASSVSGGAYNEQF
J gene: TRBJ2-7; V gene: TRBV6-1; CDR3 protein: ASSDRGTSYEQY
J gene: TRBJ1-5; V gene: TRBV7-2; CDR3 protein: ASTLDPHQPQH
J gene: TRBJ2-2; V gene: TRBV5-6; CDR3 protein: ASTLSRTGELF
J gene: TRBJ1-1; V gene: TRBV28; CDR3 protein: ASSPKDTLNTEAF
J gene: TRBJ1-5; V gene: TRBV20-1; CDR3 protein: SASDFASSNQPQH
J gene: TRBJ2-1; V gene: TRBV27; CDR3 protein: ASSLGKLATYNEQF
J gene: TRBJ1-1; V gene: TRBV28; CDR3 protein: ASSLLDRGDTEAF
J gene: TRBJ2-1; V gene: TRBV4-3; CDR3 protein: ASSQDPGTGVYNEQF
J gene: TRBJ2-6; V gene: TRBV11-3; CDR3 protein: ASSFTASGANVLT
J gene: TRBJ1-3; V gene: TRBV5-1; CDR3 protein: ASSAGGSDSGNTIY
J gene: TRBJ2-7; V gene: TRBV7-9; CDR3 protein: ASSLGDTLYEQY
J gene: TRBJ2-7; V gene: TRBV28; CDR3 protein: ASGGTGYVYEQY
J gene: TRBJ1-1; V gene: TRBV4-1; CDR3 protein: ASSPPGQHTEAF
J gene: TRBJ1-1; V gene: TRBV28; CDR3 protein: ASTPSLGGAGLNTEAF
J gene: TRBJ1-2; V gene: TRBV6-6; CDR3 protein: ASSLGTGINYGYT
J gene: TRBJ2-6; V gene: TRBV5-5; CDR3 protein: ASSLSGRAFGANVLT
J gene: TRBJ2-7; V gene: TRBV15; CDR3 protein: ATSRDLNYEQY
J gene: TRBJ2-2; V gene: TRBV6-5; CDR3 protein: ASAGTGGTGELF
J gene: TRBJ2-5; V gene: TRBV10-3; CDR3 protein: AITPGREVTQY
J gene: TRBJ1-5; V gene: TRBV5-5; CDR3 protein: ASSLTENQPQH
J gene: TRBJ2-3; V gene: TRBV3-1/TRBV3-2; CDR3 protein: ASSTRGGTDTQY
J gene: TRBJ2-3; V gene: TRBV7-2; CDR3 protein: ASSLYGRDYRIKNTQY
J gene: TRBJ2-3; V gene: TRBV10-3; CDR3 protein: AISPAGTSGDTQY
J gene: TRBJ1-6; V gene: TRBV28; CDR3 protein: ASAGTGGSPLH
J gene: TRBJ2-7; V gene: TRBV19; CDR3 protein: ASSIQGASTREQY
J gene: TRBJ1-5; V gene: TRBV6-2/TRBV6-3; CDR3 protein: ASSYSMFRQGLSNQPQH
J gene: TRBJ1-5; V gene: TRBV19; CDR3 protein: ASNRGTSNQPQH
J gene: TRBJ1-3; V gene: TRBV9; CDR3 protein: ASSARGGQVPSGNTIY
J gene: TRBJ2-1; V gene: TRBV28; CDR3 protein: ASVSVFISYNEQF
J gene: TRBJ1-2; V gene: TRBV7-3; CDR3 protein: ASSATTGDYGYT